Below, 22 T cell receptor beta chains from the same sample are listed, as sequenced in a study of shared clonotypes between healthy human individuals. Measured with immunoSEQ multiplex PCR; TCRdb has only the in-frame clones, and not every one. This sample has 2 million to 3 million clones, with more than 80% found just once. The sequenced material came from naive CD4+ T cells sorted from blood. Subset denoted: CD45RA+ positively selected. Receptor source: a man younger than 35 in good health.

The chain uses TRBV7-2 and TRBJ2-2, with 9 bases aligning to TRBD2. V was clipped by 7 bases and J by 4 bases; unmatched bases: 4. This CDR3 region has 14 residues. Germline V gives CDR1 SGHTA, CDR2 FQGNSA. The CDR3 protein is CASTRLAATGELFF. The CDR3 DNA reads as TGTGCCAGCACCCGACTAGCGGCCACCGGGGAGCTGTTTTTT.

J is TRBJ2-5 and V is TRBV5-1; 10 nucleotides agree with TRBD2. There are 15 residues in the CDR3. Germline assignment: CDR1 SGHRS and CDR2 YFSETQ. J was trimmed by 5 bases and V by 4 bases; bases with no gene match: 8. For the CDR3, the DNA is TGCGCCAGCAGCCTGCTAGCGGGAGAGGCCGAGACCCAGTACTTC. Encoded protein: CASSLLAGEAETQYF.

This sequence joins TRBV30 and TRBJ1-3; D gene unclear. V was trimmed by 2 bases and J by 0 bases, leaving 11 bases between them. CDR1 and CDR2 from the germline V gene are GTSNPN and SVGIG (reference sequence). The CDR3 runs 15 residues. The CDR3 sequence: CAWSSRLVSGNTIYF. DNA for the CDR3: TGTGCCTGGAGTTCACGACTCGTCTCTGGAAACACCATATATTTT.

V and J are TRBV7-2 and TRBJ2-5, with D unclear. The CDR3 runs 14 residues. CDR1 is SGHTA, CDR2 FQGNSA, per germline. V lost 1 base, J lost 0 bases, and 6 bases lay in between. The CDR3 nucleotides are TGTGCCAGCAGCTTAGAACCGTACCAAGAGACCCAGTACTTC. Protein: CASSLEPYQETQYF.

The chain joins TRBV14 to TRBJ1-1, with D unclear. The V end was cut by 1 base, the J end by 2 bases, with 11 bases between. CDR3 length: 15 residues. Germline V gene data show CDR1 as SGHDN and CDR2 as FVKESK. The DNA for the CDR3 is TGTGCCAGCAGCCAAGTGGCCGGGGTAAACACTGAAGCTTTCTTT. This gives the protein CASSQVAGVNTEAFF.

CDR3 DNA sequence: TGTGCCAGCAGCGTAGCACAGGGGAACACCGGGGAGCTGTTTTTT. As protein: CASSVAQGNTGELFF. The J gene is TRBJ2-2, the V gene TRBV9, with D possibly being TRBD1 (6 bases). CDR3 size: 15 residues. The V end was cut by 0 bases, the J end by 1 base, with 7 bases between. Germline lookup yields CDR1 SGDLS and CDR2 YYNGEE.

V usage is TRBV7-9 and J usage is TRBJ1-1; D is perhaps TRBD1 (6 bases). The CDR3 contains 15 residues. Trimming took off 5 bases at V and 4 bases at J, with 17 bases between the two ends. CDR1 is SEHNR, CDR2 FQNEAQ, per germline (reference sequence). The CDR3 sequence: CASSPRQALGTEAFF. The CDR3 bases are TGTGCCAGCAGCCCCCGACAGGCCTTGGGCACTGAAGCTTTCTTT.

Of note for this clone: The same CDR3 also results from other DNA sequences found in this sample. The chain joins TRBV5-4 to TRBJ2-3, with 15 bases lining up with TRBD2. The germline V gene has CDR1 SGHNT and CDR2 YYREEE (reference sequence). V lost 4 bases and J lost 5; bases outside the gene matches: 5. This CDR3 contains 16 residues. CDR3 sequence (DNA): TGTGCCAGCAGCCTAGGACTAGCGGGGGGGCAAGATACGCAGTATTTT. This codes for CASSLGLAGGQDTQYF. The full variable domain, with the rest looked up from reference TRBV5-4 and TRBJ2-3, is ETGVTQSPTHLIKTRGQQVTLRCSSQSGHNTVSWYQQALGQGPQFIFQYYREEENGRGNFPPRFSGLQFPNYSSELNVNALELDDSALYLCASSLGLAGGQDTQYFGPGTRLTVL.

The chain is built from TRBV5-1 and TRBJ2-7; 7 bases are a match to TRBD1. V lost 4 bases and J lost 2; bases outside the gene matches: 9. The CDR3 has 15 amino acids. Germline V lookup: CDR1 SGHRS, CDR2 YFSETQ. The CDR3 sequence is CASSIEPGTAYEQYF. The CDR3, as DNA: TGCGCCAGCAGCATCGAGCCCGGGACAGCCTACGAGCAGTACTTC.

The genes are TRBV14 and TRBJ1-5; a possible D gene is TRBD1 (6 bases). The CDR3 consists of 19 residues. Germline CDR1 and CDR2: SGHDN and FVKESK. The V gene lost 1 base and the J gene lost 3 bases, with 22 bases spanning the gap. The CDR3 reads CASSQVPKRRGSTNQPQHF. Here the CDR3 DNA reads TGTGCCAGCAGCCAAGTCCCCAAACGCAGGGGAAGTACCAATCAGCCCCAGCATTTT.

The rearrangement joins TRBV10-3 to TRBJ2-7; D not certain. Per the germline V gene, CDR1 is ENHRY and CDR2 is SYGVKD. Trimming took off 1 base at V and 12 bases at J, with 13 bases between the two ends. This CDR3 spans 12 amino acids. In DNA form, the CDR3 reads TGTGCCATCAGTGAGTACCCAGATGGCCGGTACTTC. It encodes CAISEYPDGRYF.

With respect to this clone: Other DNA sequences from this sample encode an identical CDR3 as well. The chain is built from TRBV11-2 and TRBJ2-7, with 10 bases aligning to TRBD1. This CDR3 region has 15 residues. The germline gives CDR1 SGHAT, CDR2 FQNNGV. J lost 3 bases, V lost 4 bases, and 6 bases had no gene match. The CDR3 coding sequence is TGTGCCAGCAGCTCTCCCGGGACAGGGGTCTACGAGCAGTACTTC. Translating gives CASSSPGTGVYEQYF.

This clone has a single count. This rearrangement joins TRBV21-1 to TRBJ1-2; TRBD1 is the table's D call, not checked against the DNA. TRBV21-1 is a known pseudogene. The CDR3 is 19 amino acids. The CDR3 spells CASSKGYKGQGSPCYGYTF. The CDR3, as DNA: TGTGCCAGCAGCAAAGGGTACAAGGGACAGGGCTCTCCTTGTTATGGCTACACCTTC.

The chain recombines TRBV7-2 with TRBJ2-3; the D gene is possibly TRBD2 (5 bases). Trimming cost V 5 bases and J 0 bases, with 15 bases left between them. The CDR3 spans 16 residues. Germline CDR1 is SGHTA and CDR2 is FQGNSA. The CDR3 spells CASSQGLATSTDTQYF. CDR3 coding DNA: TGTGCCAGCAGCCAAGGGTTAGCGACTAGCACAGATACGCAGTATTTT.

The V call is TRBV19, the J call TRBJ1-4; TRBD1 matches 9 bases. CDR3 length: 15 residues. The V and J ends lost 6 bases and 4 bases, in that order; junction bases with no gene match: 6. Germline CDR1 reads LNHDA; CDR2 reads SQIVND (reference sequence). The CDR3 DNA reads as TGTGCCAGTAGGAGAAACAGGGGGCTTAATGAAAAACTGTTTTTT. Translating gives CASRRNRGLNEKLFF. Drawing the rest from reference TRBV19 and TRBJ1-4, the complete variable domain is DGGITQSPKYLFRKEGQNVTLSCEQNLNHDAMYWYRQDPGQGLRLIYYSQIVNDFQKGDIAEGYSVSREKKESFPLTVTSAQKNPTAFYLCASRRNRGLNEKLFFGSGTQLSVL.

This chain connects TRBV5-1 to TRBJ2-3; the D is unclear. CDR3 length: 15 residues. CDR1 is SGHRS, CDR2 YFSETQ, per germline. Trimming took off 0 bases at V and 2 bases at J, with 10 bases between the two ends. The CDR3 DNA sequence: TGCGCCAGCAGCTTGGGAGTCAGATTCACAGATACGCAGTATTTT. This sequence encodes CASSLGVRFTDTQYF.

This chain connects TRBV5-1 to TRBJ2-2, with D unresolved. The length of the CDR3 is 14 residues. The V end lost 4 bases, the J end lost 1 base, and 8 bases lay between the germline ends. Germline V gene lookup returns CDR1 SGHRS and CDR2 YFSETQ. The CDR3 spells CASSRVGNTGELFF. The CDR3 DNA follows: TGCGCCAGCAGCCGGGTGGGGAACACCGGGGAGCTGTTTTTT.

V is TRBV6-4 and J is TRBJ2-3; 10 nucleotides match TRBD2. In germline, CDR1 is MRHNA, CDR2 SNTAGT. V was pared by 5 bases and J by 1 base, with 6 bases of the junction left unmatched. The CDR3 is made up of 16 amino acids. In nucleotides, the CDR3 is TGTGCCAGCAGTCCTCTAGCGGGAGCGGGCACAGATACGCAGTATTTT. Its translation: CASSPLAGAGTDTQYF.

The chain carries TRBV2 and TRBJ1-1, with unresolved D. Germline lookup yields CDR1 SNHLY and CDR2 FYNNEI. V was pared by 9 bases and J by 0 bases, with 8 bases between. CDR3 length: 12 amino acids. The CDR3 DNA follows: TGTGCCAGTTACACAGTGAACACTGAAGCTTTCTTT. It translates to CASYTVNTEAFF. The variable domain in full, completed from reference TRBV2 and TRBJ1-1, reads EPEVTQTPSHQVTQMGQEVILRCVPISNHLYFYWYRQILGQKVEFLVSFYNNEISEKSEIFDDQFSVERPDGSNFTLKIRSTKLEDSAMYFCASYTVNTEAFFGQGTRLTVV.

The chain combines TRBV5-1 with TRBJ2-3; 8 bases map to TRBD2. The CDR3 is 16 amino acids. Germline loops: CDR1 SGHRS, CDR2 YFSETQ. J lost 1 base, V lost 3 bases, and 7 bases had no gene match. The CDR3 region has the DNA TGCGCCAGCAGCTCGTATAGCGGGACGGGCACAGATACGCAGTATTTT. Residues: CASSSYSGTGTDTQYF.

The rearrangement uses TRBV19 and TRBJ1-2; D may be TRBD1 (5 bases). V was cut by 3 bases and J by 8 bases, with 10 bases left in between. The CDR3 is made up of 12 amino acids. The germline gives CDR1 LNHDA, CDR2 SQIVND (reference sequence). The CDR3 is CASSIPGSGYTF. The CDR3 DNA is TGTGCCAGTAGTATCCCAGGGAGCGGCTACACCTTC. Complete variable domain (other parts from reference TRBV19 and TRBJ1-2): DGGITQSPKYLFRKEGQNVTLSCEQNLNHDAMYWYRQDPGQGLRLIYYSQIVNDFQKGDIAEGYSVSREKKESFPLTVTSAQKNPTAFYLCASSIPGSGYTFGSGTRLTVV.

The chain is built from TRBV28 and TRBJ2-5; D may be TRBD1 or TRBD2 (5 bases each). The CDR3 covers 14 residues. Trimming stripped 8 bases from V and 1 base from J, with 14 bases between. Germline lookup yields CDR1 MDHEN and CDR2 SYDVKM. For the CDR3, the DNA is TGTGCCAGCCTTGACTCAGGGACCCAAGAGACCCAGTACTTC. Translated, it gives CASLDSGTQETQYF.